The sequence of this T cell receptor (beta chain) was determined in a study of early stage breast cancer tumors listed by TCRdb under 2017. Background for the entire study: Of the 15 or so invasive breast tumors, eleven to twelve were found to be estrogen receptor-positive, progesterone receptor-positive and HER2-negative. About 65% of the 12 ER+/PR+/HER2- tumors were invasive ductal carcinomas, while the other four were invasive lobular carcinomas. A read coverage of roughly 10-fold per sample was achieved on average. Across all samples, about 2.9 million templates representing approximately 1.2 million unique clonotypes were detected.

The study profiled bulk TCR beta-chain repertoires in matched peripheral blood, tumor and adjacent normal breast tissue taken from fewer than 20 patients with early-stage breast cancer. Before surgery, roughly 5-11 mL of whole blood was collected in EDTA tubes and processed within 2 hours. Peripheral blood mononuclear cells were isolated by Ficoll-Paque centrifugation in SepMate-50 tubes. For storage in liquid nitrogen, PBMCs were cryopreserved as aliquots of about 1.9 to 4.5 million cells in approximately 90% FBS with around 10% DMSO. The Qiagen AllPrep DNA/RNA Mini kit was used to extract genomic DNA. General study outcomes and caveats: The small cohort size prevented analysis by tumor subtype. About 2.7-fold higher T cell density and higher clonality were observed in tumors than in adjacent normal breast tissue. Sequencing bulk genomic DNA from unsorted cells could not capture chain pairing or functional markers like CD4, CD8 and FOXP3. Enriched TCRB sequences shared across patients were mostly commonly generated sequences, unlikely to play an important role in the tumor microenvironment. Repertoires from blood and normal breast were more alike than repertoires from blood and tumor, and in about 85% of the 16 patients, comparing each tissue with blood separated tumor from normal.

Every sample was amplified as two independent genomic DNA replicates, using 0.5 ug for blood and roughly 1.4 ug for tumor or normal breast. TCRB sequencing of genomic DNA was carried out with the ImmunoSeq Intro kit according to the manufacturer's instructions. Multiplex PCR ran roughly 30 cycles with proprietary primers and spike-in control sequences for absolute quantification. Single-end 150-bp reads were used to sequence an 87-bp fragment spanning the CDR3 plus the flanking V and J genes. Each lane of an Illumina MiSeq using version 3.0 chemistry carried seven multiplexed samples, with two replicates per sample. In the source study's methods: Raw data were processed with the vendor's proprietary pipeline, and both replicates were merged into a single result per sample. A clonotype was defined as productive rearrangements that share the same V-gene family, CDR3 amino acid sequence and J-gene segment. Clonality was calculated as 1 minus the normalized Shannon entropy (Pielou evenness) of TCRB abundances. To estimate T cell density, the total number of templates was divided by the input cell count, which was inferred from how much DNA went in. Recon, run with its default parameters, was used to estimate overall repertoire diversity and clonality. A clonotype counted as tumor-enriched if its abundance in tumor exceeded 0.1% and was at least 32-fold higher than its abundance in normal breast. Here the immuneACCESS table is served through TCRdb, limited to in-frame sequences with V and J called. Missing clones are a known gap in these copies; in checked studies unresolved V genes cover under half, and the rest lacks a known reason. That table furnishes V, J and clone size, whereas the DNA furnished D and trimming. Here the sample has 50,000 to 65,000 clones; 75% to 95% occur a single time. The ten largest clonotypes hold less than 6.5% of the sample.

Note on this clone: Its specific antigen is unknown. Base quality data are lacking; no much larger clone is found one base away.

The CDR3 sequence holds 14 residues, the cysteine and phenylalanine included. The CDR3 DNA has 42 bases and is translated from base 1. The germline V gene encodes CDR1 SGHDT and CDR2 YYEEEE. V is cut by 3 bases and J by 2 bases, and the space between the germline ends is 11 bases. Sequencing was performed on blood. The source is a person between 65 and 80 years old with breast cancer. The chain is made from TRBV5-6 and TRBJ2-5; TRBD2 could be the D gene, as 6 bases match. The CDR3: CASSSPGEQETQYF. The bases read TGTGCCAGCAGCTCACCGGGAGAGCAAGAGACCCAGTACTTC.